This is a list of T cell receptor beta chains from one sample in a study of blood T cell repertoires in COVID-19. Data came from immunoSEQ multiplex PCR; TCRdb stores just in-frame clones and leaves some out. Among 270,000 or so clones listed, roughly 87% were seen once. Sequenced input: peripheral blood. The origin of the receptors is a human donor in a cohort sampled during active COVID-19. Both conserved end residues are part of each CDR3. A D gene is named only where the DNA matches it firmly. The size of a clone is reported for some rows only, either as once, few or many, or as a class for expanded clones.

CDR3 DNA: TGTGCCAGCAGCTTAGGTCCGGGGGGAGGTTATTTT; CDR3 protein: CASSLGPGGGYF; clone size: .; J gene: TRBJ1-3; D gene: .; V gene: TRBV7-2
CDR3 DNA: TGCGCCAGCAGCTTAACAGGGGGCGGCTTAGCTTTCTTT; CDR3 protein: CASSLTGGGLAFF; clone size: .; J gene: TRBJ1-1; D gene: TRBD1; V gene: TRBV5-1
CDR3 DNA: TGTGCCTCGGGGAACCAGGCGGGGGGACAAGAGACCCAGTACTTC; CDR3 protein: CASGNQAGGQETQYF; clone size: .; J gene: TRBJ2-5; D gene: TRBD2; V gene: TRBV19
CDR3 DNA: TGTGCCAGCAGTTACTCATCTGGGGGCGCGAATCAGCCCCAGCATTTT; CDR3 protein: CASSYSSGGANQPQHF; clone size: few; J gene: TRBJ1-5; D gene: .; V gene: TRBV6-2/TRBV6-3
CDR3 DNA: TGTGCCACCAGCAGAGATATAGCGGGAGGGGATGAGCAGTTCTTC; CDR3 protein: CATSRDIAGGDEQFF; clone size: .; J gene: TRBJ2-1; D gene: TRBD2; V gene: TRBV15
CDR3 DNA: TGTGCCGGCGGGCAGCTTTCCTATGGCTACACCTTC; CDR3 protein: CAGGQLSYGYTF; clone size: .; J gene: TRBJ1-2; D gene: .; V gene: TRBV28
CDR3 DNA: TGTGCCAGCAGCCTGGGGGGGACGGAGACCCAGTACTTC; CDR3 protein: CASSLGGTETQYF; clone size: .; J gene: TRBJ2-5; D gene: TRBD2; V gene: TRBV28
CDR3 DNA: TGCGCCAGCAGCCAAGCGTCGAGAACTAATGAAAAACTGTTTTTT; CDR3 protein: CASSQASRTNEKLFF; clone size: .; J gene: TRBJ1-4; D gene: .; V gene: TRBV4-3
CDR3 DNA: TGTGCCAGCAGTACGACAGAAAACATTCAGTACTTC; CDR3 protein: CASSTTENIQYF; clone size: .; J gene: TRBJ2-4; D gene: .; V gene: TRBV6-6
CDR3 DNA: TGCGCCAGCAGCTTGGCGGGCGGGGTTGGGACAGATACGCAGTATTTT; CDR3 protein: CASSLAGGVGTDTQYF; clone size: .; J gene: TRBJ2-3; D gene: .; V gene: TRBV5-1
CDR3 DNA: TGTGCCAGCAGCTTATCACAGGGATATGGCTACACCTTC; CDR3 protein: CASSLSQGYGYTF; clone size: .; J gene: TRBJ1-2; D gene: .; V gene: TRBV7-2
CDR3 DNA: TGTGCCAGCAGTCCAACGGGGGGGACCCAGTACTTC; CDR3 protein: CASSPTGGTQYF; clone size: .; J gene: TRBJ2-5; D gene: TRBD2; V gene: TRBV27
CDR3 DNA: TGCGCCAGCAGCCAAGTATACCCTAGCGGGACTAATGAGCAGTTCTTC; CDR3 protein: CASSQVYPSGTNEQFF; clone size: .; J gene: TRBJ2-1; D gene: TRBD2; V gene: TRBV4-1
CDR3 DNA: TGTGCCAGTAGGTGGGACACCCCTAATTCACCCCTCCACTTT; CDR3 protein: CASRWDTPNSPLHF; clone size: .; J gene: TRBJ1-6; D gene: .; V gene: TRBV19
CDR3 DNA: TGTGCCAGCAGCTTCATTCCCAATGAGCAGTTCTTC; CDR3 protein: CASSFIPNEQFF; clone size: .; J gene: TRBJ2-1; D gene: .; V gene: TRBV7-9
CDR3 DNA: TGTGCCAGCAGCTTAGCTGGCGGGGTTAGGAATTCACCCCTCCACTTT; CDR3 protein: CASSLAGGVRNSPLHF; clone size: few; J gene: TRBJ1-6; D gene: .; V gene: TRBV7-2
CDR3 DNA: TGTGCCAGCAGTGGACACTTGGTAACGGTTCAGTACTTC; CDR3 protein: CASSGHLVTVQYF; clone size: few; J gene: TRBJ2-4; D gene: .; V gene: TRBV12-3/TRBV12-4
CDR3 DNA: TGTGCCAGCAGTTCAGTCGAAAATTCACCCCTCCACTTT; CDR3 protein: CASSSVENSPLHF; clone size: .; J gene: TRBJ1-6; D gene: .; V gene: TRBV12-3/TRBV12-4
CDR3 DNA: TGTGCCAGCAGCGTAGGGCTCACAGCCTACGAGCAGTACTTC; CDR3 protein: CASSVGLTAYEQYF; clone size: .; J gene: TRBJ2-7; D gene: .; V gene: TRBV9
CDR3 DNA: TGCGCCAGCAGCTTGGTGTCAGGACAAGAGACCCAGTACTTC; CDR3 protein: CASSLVSGQETQYF; clone size: .; J gene: TRBJ2-5; D gene: .; V gene: TRBV5-1
CDR3 DNA: TGTGCCAGCTATTCCCCTCGACTAGCGATGAATGAGCAGTTCTTC; CDR3 protein: CASYSPRLAMNEQFF; clone size: .; J gene: TRBJ2-1; D gene: TRBD2; V gene: TRBV27
CDR3 DNA: TGCGCCAGCAGCCAGAGGGCAGGTCGGGGATCCGGGGAGCTGTTTTTT; CDR3 protein: CASSQRAGRGSGELFF; clone size: .; J gene: TRBJ2-2; D gene: .; V gene: TRBV4-3
CDR3 DNA: TGTGCCAGCCCCCACCGTTTACGACTGCTCCCGATTATAGCCTACAATGAGCAGTTCTTC; CDR3 protein: CASPHRLRLLPIIAYNEQFF; clone size: .; J gene: TRBJ2-1; D gene: .; V gene: TRBV21-1
CDR3 DNA: TGTGCCAGCAGCCCAAGACAGGGGGCCAATCAGCCCCAGCATTTT; CDR3 protein: CASSPRQGANQPQHF; clone size: once; J gene: TRBJ1-5; D gene: TRBD1; V gene: TRBV7-2
CDR3 DNA: TGTGCCAGCAGTCCCGGACAGGGGATGATAGATACGCAGTATTTT; CDR3 protein: CASSPGQGMIDTQYF; clone size: .; J gene: TRBJ2-3; D gene: TRBD1; V gene: TRBV27
CDR3 DNA: TGTGCCAGCGGCTTGTGGGGCCGTCAAGAGACCCAGTACTTC; CDR3 protein: CASGLWGRQETQYF; clone size: .; J gene: TRBJ2-5; D gene: .; V gene: TRBV2
CDR3 DNA: TGTGCCAGCAGTTTTTCCGGGACTAGCGGAGTTTACAATGAGCAGTTCTTC; CDR3 protein: CASSFSGTSGVYNEQFF; clone size: .; J gene: TRBJ2-1; D gene: TRBD2; V gene: TRBV2
CDR3 DNA: TGTGCCAGCGGGGGACTAGGCACCGGGGAGCTGTTTTTT; CDR3 protein: CASGGLGTGELFF; clone size: .; J gene: TRBJ2-2; D gene: TRBD2; V gene: TRBV3-1/TRBV3-2
CDR3 DNA: TGTGCCAGCAGTTTTTTCAGGGGACAGGGAGCTTTCTTT; CDR3 protein: CASSFFRGQGAFF; clone size: .; J gene: TRBJ1-1; D gene: TRBD1; V gene: TRBV12-3/TRBV12-4
CDR3 DNA: TGTGCCAGCAGACACAGGGGGGAGGTCACCTTC; CDR3 protein: CASRHRGEVTF; clone size: .; J gene: TRBJ1-2; D gene: TRBD1; V gene: TRBV12-3/TRBV12-4
CDR3 DNA: TGTGCCAGCAGTTTAAGCCACGACAGCCGATACGAGCAGTACTTC; CDR3 protein: CASSLSHDSRYEQYF; clone size: .; J gene: TRBJ2-7; D gene: .; V gene: TRBV28
CDR3 DNA: TGTGCCAGCAGCCAAGATTCGTGGGCGCTAAACTATGGCTACACCTTC; CDR3 protein: CASSQDSWALNYGYTF; clone size: .; J gene: TRBJ1-2; D gene: .; V gene: TRBV3-1/TRBV3-2
CDR3 DNA: TGTGCCAGCAGTTACACCAGGACAGGTGGGGGAGATACGCAGTATTTT; CDR3 protein: CASSYTRTGGGDTQYF; clone size: .; J gene: TRBJ2-3; D gene: TRBD1; V gene: TRBV6-5
CDR3 DNA: TGTGCCAGCAGCGTAGTGGCTAGCGGGAGTGGAGATACGCAGTATTTT; CDR3 protein: CASSVVASGSGDTQYF; clone size: .; J gene: TRBJ2-3; D gene: TRBD2; V gene: TRBV9
CDR3 DNA: TGTGCCAGCAGCCCCGGGACAGACGCTGAAGCTTTCTTT; CDR3 protein: CASSPGTDAEAFF; clone size: .; J gene: TRBJ1-1; D gene: TRBD1; V gene: TRBV7-8
CDR3 DNA: TGTGCCAGCAGTTTAACACCGGGACAGCTCGCCAATGAGCAGTTCTTC; CDR3 protein: CASSLTPGQLANEQFF; clone size: .; J gene: TRBJ2-1; D gene: TRBD1; V gene: TRBV28
CDR3 DNA: TGCGCCAGCAGCCAAGATTCTGGGGGCAGTAACTATGGCTACACCTTC; CDR3 protein: CASSQDSGGSNYGYTF; clone size: .; J gene: TRBJ1-2; D gene: .; V gene: TRBV4-1
CDR3 DNA: TGTGCCAGCAGCCAGACAGGCGAGTATCAGCCCCAGCATTTT; CDR3 protein: CASSQTGEYQPQHF; clone size: .; J gene: TRBJ1-5; D gene: .; V gene: TRBV6-2/TRBV6-3
CDR3 DNA: TGTGCCAGCAGTAAAACCAGGACAGGGAGGAATGGCTACACCTTC; CDR3 protein: CASSKTRTGRNGYTF; clone size: .; J gene: TRBJ1-2; D gene: TRBD1; V gene: TRBV28
CDR3 DNA: TGTGCCAGCAGTTACCCTGGGACTAGCGGTCGAGGGGCGCAGTATTTT; CDR3 protein: CASSYPGTSGRGAQYF; clone size: .; J gene: TRBJ2-3; D gene: TRBD2; V gene: TRBV6-2/TRBV6-3
CDR3 DNA: TGCGCCAGCAGCCAACATGAACAGGGACTAGCGGGAGCTGAGCAGTTCTTC; CDR3 protein: CASSQHEQGLAGAEQFF; clone size: .; J gene: TRBJ2-1; D gene: TRBD2; V gene: TRBV4-1
CDR3 DNA: TGTGCCAGCAGCTCCATAGGGGCAGGGCGGTCCTACGAGCAGTACTTC; CDR3 protein: CASSSIGAGRSYEQYF; clone size: .; J gene: TRBJ2-7; D gene: .; V gene: TRBV7-9
CDR3 DNA: TGTGCCAGCAGTTTAGGGGCAAGCAGCTCCTACGAGCAGTACTTC; CDR3 protein: CASSLGASSSYEQYF; clone size: .; J gene: TRBJ2-7; D gene: .; V gene: TRBV7-2
CDR3 DNA: TGCAGCGTTCGCCAAGCACCCCGGTACACTGAAGCTTTCTTT; CDR3 protein: CSVRQAPRYTEAFF; clone size: .; J gene: TRBJ1-1; D gene: .; V gene: TRBV29-1
CDR3 DNA: TGTGCCAGCAGCGGGACAGGGGATAATTCACCCCTCCACTTT; CDR3 protein: CASSGTGDNSPLHF; clone size: .; J gene: TRBJ1-6; D gene: TRBD1; V gene: TRBV9
CDR3 DNA: TGTGCCAGCTCTCCAGGTAGTCACTACGAGCAGTACTTC; CDR3 protein: CASSPGSHYEQYF; clone size: .; J gene: TRBJ2-7; D gene: .; V gene: TRBV18